The following is a T cell receptor beta chain sequence with its context. Methods used by the authors: Amplification of reference gene primers was used by the study to estimate nucleated cell counts. Here immunoSEQ multiplex PCR was the method, and the copy in TCRdb shows in-frame clones only, minus some. The DNA was the basis for D and trimming; V, J and clone size are from that table. The table includes about 95,000 clones, 70% to 85% detected once. The V end lost 5 bases, the J end lost 1 base, and 23 bases lay between the germline ends. The CDR3 extends over 18 amino acids. CDR1 is SGHVS and CDR2 is FQNEAQ in the germline V gene. The sample belongs to a study of blood T cell repertoires in COVID-19.

Sample: peripheral blood. The receptor was isolated from a human donor in a cohort sampled during active COVID-19. The chain links TRBV7-8 to TRBJ2-5; tentatively, D is TRBD1 (6 bases). Written as DNA, the CDR3 is TGTGCCAGCAGCCCTTCCACAGGGATGGTCACAATCCAAGAGACCCAGTACTTC. It specifies CASSPSTGMVTIQETQYF.